This T cell receptor (beta chain) came from a study of graft-versus-host responses after intestinal transplantation. The wider study: Transplants were multivisceral, liver-intestinal, or isolated intestinal. Study-wide results and limits: In recipient marrow, GvH clones were found, and some appeared first in ileum or blood.

Sequenced by immunoSEQ multiplex PCR; TCRdb stores in-frame clones only, minus some. The sample consists of roughly 80,000 clones, approximately 90% of them appearing once. CDR1 and CDR2 from the germline V gene are MRHNA and SNTAGT. The V and J ends lost 3 bases and 8 bases respectively, with 13 bases between them. The CDR3 totals 13 residues. Notes on this clone: The antigen is not known.

This clonotype was obtained from a human patient who received an intestinal transplant, so some T cells may come from the graft donor. Sample: PBMCs, taken 98 days after intestinal transplantation. The chain has TRBV6-4 and TRBJ1-1; D perhaps matches TRBD1 (5 bases). The CDR3 sequence: CASSESRVSEAFF. CDR3 in DNA: TGTGCCAGCAGTGAAAGCAGGGTAAGCGAAGCTTTCTTT.